The next 31 T cell receptor beta chains were all read from a single sample in a study of patients and donors after allogeneic stem cell transplantation. TCRdb reprocessed the RT-PCR reads via MiXCR and lists one record per CDR3 protein. The sample has more than 850,000 distinct CDR3 sequences, more than 15% seen once. Sequenced sample: blood, either unsorted or a sorted T cell fraction (not recorded which). Receptor source: a human donor who was either an allogeneic HSCT recipient or a stem cell or donor lymphocyte infusion donor (not recorded which). It is not recorded whose cells these are; they may come from a transplant donor.

This clonotype was counted between two and nine times. The chain has TRBV6-5 and TRBJ1-5; TRBD1 is a possible D gene (6 bases). V was cut by 4 bases and J by 0 bases, with 16 bases left in between. In germline, CDR1 is MNHEY, CDR2 SVGAGI. The CDR3 is 17 amino acids. The CDR3 DNA is TGTGCCAGCAGTTCTATCAGGGGAGGGAATAGCAATCAGCCCCAGCATTTT. It encodes CASSSIRGGNSNQPQHF.

This chain uses TRBV25-1 with TRBJ2-5; D tentatively reads TRBD1 or TRBD2 (5 bases each). V was pared by 0 bases and J by 4 bases, with 12 bases between. Germline-derived CDR1 and CDR2 are MGHDK and SYGVNS. CDR3 length: 15 amino acids. Here the CDR3 DNA reads TGTGCCAGCAGTGAATACAGGGAGATCGGAGAGACCCAGTACTTC. Protein product: CASSEYREIGETQYF.

In DNA form, the CDR3 reads TGTGCCAGCAGCTTGTTCGGTAGCGGGAGACCCGGGGAGCTGTTTTTT. It is translated as CASSLFGSGRPGELFF. The chain links TRBV7-2 to TRBJ2-2; 9 bases agree with TRBD2. With 3 bases clipped from V and 6 bases from J, the junction kept 8 bases outside the gene matches. Germline CDR1 is SGHTA and CDR2 is FQGNSA. CDR3 length: 16 residues.

This clonotype showed up just a few times. The CDR3 ends on some other residue instead of the conserved phenylalanine or tryptophan, so this is likely a read error. The chain employs TRBV2 and TRBJ1-2; a weak D match, TRBD1 (5 bases). This CDR3 region has 14 residues. The V end lost 7 bases, the J end lost 5 bases, and 17 bases lay between the germline ends. Germline lookup yields CDR1 SNHLY and CDR2 FYNNEI. Here the CDR3 reads CASTDIGTVYGYTL. The CDR3 DNA reads TGTGCCAGCACGGACATAGGGACGGTGTATGGCTACACCCTC.

The chain uses TRBV4-2 and TRBJ2-1; D is perhaps TRBD1 (5 bases). The CDR3 length is 16 residues. V lost 0 bases and J 2 bases, leaving 11 bases between the germline ends. CDR1 is LGHNA, CDR2 YNFKEQ, per germline. The CDR3 nucleotides read TGTGCCAGCAGCCAAGATGAACAGGACCCCTACAATGAGCAGTTCTTC. Translating gives CASSQDEQDPYNEQFF.

This clonotype was seen a handful of times. The V and J genes are TRBV7-2 and TRBJ2-6; the D is unclear. Germline V gene lookup returns CDR1 SGHTA and CDR2 FQGNSA. Trimming cost V 4 bases and J 11 bases, with 9 bases left between them. The CDR3 is 12 residues long. In DNA, the CDR3 is TGTGCCAGCAGCTCAGACGTCTACGTCCTGACTTTC. Encoded protein: CASSSDVYVLTF.

This clonotype was recorded many times. The chain combines TRBV12-3 or TRBV12-4 with TRBJ1-1; 7 positions match TRBD1. The CDR3 totals 16 residues. V lost 6 bases, J lost 2 bases, and 12 bases stayed unmatched. CDR3 in amino acids: CASRPDDREPNTEAFF. Here the CDR3 DNA reads TGTGCCAGCAGGCCCGATGACAGGGAACCTAACACTGAAGCTTTCTTT.

Only a few counts were recorded for this clonotype. The rearrangement links TRBV11-3 to TRBJ1-6; D is unclear. The CDR3 spans 14 residues. Germline CDR1 and CDR2: SGHNT and YENEEA. Deletions cut 4 bases from V and 8 bases from J, with 12 bases between. The DNA for the CDR3 is TGTGCCAGCAGCTCACTGTACCGGGATTCACCCCTCCACTTT. This encodes CASSSLYRDSPLHF.

This clonotype was seen ten or more times. The chain joins TRBV12-3 or TRBV12-4 to TRBJ2-3, with unresolved D. The CDR3 totals 15 residues. Between the trimmed V and J ends, which lost 10 bases and 0 bases, there was a span of 17 bases. The CDR3 DNA reads TGTGCCACCACTCCAAGAGCGACTAGCACAGATACGCAGTATTTT. It is translated as CATTPRATSTDTQYF.

This clonotype has only a few counts. The chain joins TRBV24-1 to TRBJ2-5; the D is unclear. Germline V gene lookup returns CDR1 KGHDR and CDR2 SFDVKD. The CDR3 runs to 16 residues. Trimming stripped 4 bases from V and 6 bases from J, with 20 bases between. The CDR3 bases are TGTGCCACCAGTGAAAGGGCCCAACACCCCAGCAAGACCCAGTACTTC. It is translated as CATSERAQHPSKTQYF.

The rearrangement links TRBV11-2 to TRBJ2-7; 7 positions agree with TRBD2. The germline gives CDR1 SGHAT, CDR2 FQNNGV. There are 14 residues in the CDR3. V shed 1 base, J shed 3 bases, and the junction held 3 bases outside the gene matches. The DNA for the CDR3 is TGTGCCAGCAGCTTAGTACTAGCGAGCTACGAGCAGTACTTC. Translated, it gives CASSLVLASYEQYF.

This clonotype was detected only a few times. The chain combines TRBV6-1 with TRBJ1-1, with D perhaps TRBD1 (5 bases). Germline V gene data show CDR1 as MNHNS and CDR2 as SASEGT. Trimming took off 7 bases at V and 7 bases at J, with 19 bases between the two ends. This CDR3 has 14 amino acids. For the CDR3, the DNA is TGTGCCAGCACTCCAACCGGGACCCCTCTTGAAGCTTTCTTT. As protein: CASTPTGTPLEAFF.

This clonotype was counted once. The chain combines TRBV11-3 with TRBJ2-2; TRBD1 agrees at 9 bases. V trimming: 5 bases; J trimming: 4 bases; junction bases outside the gene matches: 8. CDR1 is SGHNT and CDR2 is YENEEA in the germline V gene. The CDR3 spans 16 residues. This chain's CDR3 is CASSQTGGASTGELFF. DNA for the CDR3: TGTGCCAGCAGCCAGACAGGGGGGGCTAGCACCGGGGAGCTGTTTTTT.

This chain joins TRBV27 and TRBJ2-5; D gene unclear. From germline, CDR1 is MNHEY and CDR2 SMNVEV (reference sequence). The CDR3 contains 14 residues. Trimming cost V 0 bases and J 0 bases, with 5 bases left between them. CDR3 region: CASSLSWYQETQYF. In DNA, the CDR3 is TGTGCCAGCAGTTTATCGTGGTACCAAGAGACCCAGTACTTC.

J is TRBJ2-2 and V is TRBV6-2 or TRBV6-3; no clear D. V was trimmed by 0 bases and J by 9 bases, leaving 8 bases between them. Germline-derived CDR1 and CDR2 are MNHEY and SVGEGT. The CDR3 runs 13 residues. CDR3 sequence reads: CASSYSRGWELFF. DNA of the CDR3: TGTGCCAGCAGTTACTCGAGAGGTTGGGAGCTGTTTTTT.

The chain couples TRBV6-2 or TRBV6-3 to TRBJ1-2; TRBD1 aligns across 7 bases. This CDR3 comprises 14 residues. Per the germline V gene, CDR1 is MNHEY and CDR2 is SVGEGT. The junction had 9 bases not matched to a gene; V was cut back by 7 bases and J by 4 bases. Here the CDR3 DNA reads TGTGCCAGCACCGAAGGACAGGCGGGCTATGGCTACACCTTC. Protein product: CASTEGQAGYGYTF.

There are a few counts of this clonotype. The J gene is TRBJ1-3, the V gene TRBV7-2; 11 positions agree with TRBD1. J was trimmed by 7 bases and V by 5 bases; bases with no gene match: 7. CDR1 is SGHTA and CDR2 is FQGNSA in the germline V gene. This CDR3 spans 15 amino acids. The CDR3: CASSLTGQGANTIYF. The CDR3, as DNA: TGTGCCAGCAGCCTTACAGGACAGGGGGCCAACACCATATATTTT.

There are a few counts of this clonotype. V is TRBV29-1 and J is TRBJ1-1, with 8 bases that match TRBD1. This CDR3 is built from 12 residues. CDR1 is SQVTM and CDR2 is ANQGSEA in the germline V gene. V shed 7 bases, J shed 4 bases, and the junction held 5 bases outside the gene matches. This CDR3 reads CSAGTGSTEAFF. The CDR3 coding sequence is TGCAGCGCCGGGACAGGCTCCACTGAAGCTTTCTTT.

This clonotype appeared a few times. The chain joins TRBV15 to TRBJ1-5; 8 bases map to TRBD1. Germline loops: CDR1 LNHNV, CDR2 YYDKDF (reference sequence). CDR3 length: 15 residues. Trimming at V came to 6 bases and at J to 4 bases, leaving 8 bases not matched to a gene. The CDR3 nucleotides read TGTGCCACCAGAACAGGGGGACTCGTTAATCAGCCCCAGCATTTT. Protein: CATRTGGLVNQPQHF. The full variable domain, rest sourced from reference TRBV15 and TRBJ1-5, is DAMVIQNPRYQVTQFGKPVTLSCSQTLNHNVMYWYQQKSSQAPKLLFHYYDKDFNNEADTPDNFQSRRPNTSFCFLDIRSPGLGDTAMYLCATRTGGLVNQPQHFGDGTRLSIL.

This chain connects TRBV7-2 to TRBJ2-3, with 7 positions matching TRBD2. This CDR3 has 15 amino acids. V lost 5 bases to trimming and J lost 2 bases; unmatched junction nucleotides: 7. From germline, CDR1 is SGHTA and CDR2 FQGNSA. CDR3 coding DNA: TGTGCCAGCAGCGCCCCGGGAGGCTCCACAGATACGCAGTATTTT. Encoded protein: CASSAPGGSTDTQYF. The entire variable domain, with the rest obtained from reference TRBV7-2 and TRBJ2-3, is as follows: GAGVSQSPSNKVTEKGKDVELRCDPISGHTALYWYRQSLGQGLEFLIYFQGNSAPDKSGLPSDRFSAERTGGSVSTLTIQRTQQEDSAVYLCASSAPGGSTDTQYFGPGTRLTVL.

The chain has TRBV4-2 and TRBJ2-1, with TRBD1 matching 7 bases. This CDR3 is 15 amino acids long. V lost 4 bases and J lost 5; bases outside the gene matches: 8. Germline V CDR1 and CDR2: LGHNA, YNFKEQ. CDR3 coding DNA: TGTGCCAGCAGCCTAAGGGGGCACGAAAACAATGAGCAGTTCTTC. Its translation: CASSLRGHENNEQFF.

This clonotype occurred a few times. The rearrangement links TRBV27 to TRBJ2-2, with D perhaps matching TRBD2 (5 bases). Trimming left V 0 bases short and J 1 base short, with 12 bases between. The CDR3 contains 17 residues. The germline CDR1 and CDR2 sequences are MNHEY and SMNVEV (reference sequence). CDR3 coding DNA: TGTGCCAGCAGTTTATCGTGGGTTGCGGGGAACACCGGGGAGCTGTTTTTT. This sequence encodes CASSLSWVAGNTGELFF.

This rearrangement joins TRBV3-1 to TRBJ1-1, with 8 bases that match TRBD1. V was clipped by 3 bases and J by 4 bases; unmatched bases: 10. The CDR3 covers 16 residues. Germline V CDR1 and CDR2: LGHDT, YNNKEL (reference sequence). The CDR3 coding sequence is TGTGCCAGCAGCCAGGAAAGGACAGGGCGGGCCACTGAAGCTTTCTTT. As protein: CASSQERTGRATEAFF.

This clonotype was detected only a few times. This chain uses TRBV12-3 or TRBV12-4 with TRBJ1-2; 7 nucleotides agree with TRBD1. There are 16 residues in the CDR3. The ends lost 4 bases at V and 5 bases at J; junction bases unmatched: 13. The CDR3 region has the DNA TGTGCCAGCAGTTCGGGTGAGGCAGGGGGATTGTATGGCTACACCTTC. Amino acid sequence: CASSSGEAGGLYGYTF.

The V and J genes are TRBV5-1 and TRBJ2-4; tentatively, D is TRBD2 (5 bases). Trimming stripped 4 bases from V and 0 bases from J, with 17 bases between. The germline V gene has CDR1 SGHRS and CDR2 YFSETQ. This CDR3 spans 17 amino acids. CDR3 region: CASSVPGRTLAKNIQYF. The CDR3 region has the DNA TGCGCCAGCAGCGTGCCTGGGAGAACGCTAGCCAAAAACATTCAGTACTTC. The complete variable domain, with remaining parts taken from reference TRBV5-1 and TRBJ2-4, reads KAGVTQTPRYLIKTRGQQVTLSCSPISGHRSVSWYQQTPGQGLQFLFEYFSETQRNKGNFPGRFSGRQFSNSRSEMNVSTLELGDSALYLCASSVPGRTLAKNIQYFGAGTRLSVL.

This clonotype turned up a few times. CDR3 protein: CASSQDHMGQKNTEAFF. DNA for the CDR3: TGCGCCAGCAGCCAAGATCACATGGGACAGAAGAACACTGAAGCTTTCTTT. The rearrangement uses TRBV4-1 and TRBJ1-1; TRBD1 aligns across 7 bases. The trim removed 0 bases at V and 1 base at J, leaving 8 bases unmatched. The V gene's germline CDR1 is MGHRA and CDR2 YSYEKL. The CDR3 length is 17 residues.

This clonotype was seen only a few times. This chain connects TRBV3-1 to TRBJ2-5; no clear D gene. The germline V and J ends were trimmed by 3 bases and 2 bases, with 7 bases remaining between them. This CDR3 is 13 amino acids long. Per germline, CDR1 LGHDT and CDR2 YNNKEL (reference sequence). The CDR3 loop reads CASSHTEQETQYF. Written as DNA, the CDR3 is TGTGCCAGCAGCCATACAGAACAAGAGACCCAGTACTTC.

This clonotype came up a few times. The chain joins TRBV25-1 to TRBJ1-5; D not resolved. The CDR3 runs 15 residues. Trimming left V 3 bases short and J 0 bases short, with 9 bases between. Germline V CDR1 and CDR2: MGHDK, SYGVNS. DNA for the CDR3: TGTGCCAGCAGTGATTCGGAATATAGCAATCAGCCCCAGCATTTT. Translation gives CASSDSEYSNQPQHF.

The J gene is TRBJ2-5, the V gene TRBV1; the D call TRBD1 from the table was never checked on the DNA. TRBV1 is classified as a pseudogene. The CDR3 is 13 amino acids. The CDR3 reads CTSSHGHLETQYF. The CDR3 DNA follows: TGCACCAGCAGCCACGGACACTTAGAGACCCAGTACTTC.

This clonotype has just a few counts. The chain couples TRBV4-1 to TRBJ2-2; 7 bases are shared with TRBD1. The ends lost 3 bases at V and 2 bases at J; junction bases unmatched: 6. The CDR3 totals 16 residues. CDR1 is MGHRA, CDR2 YSYEKL, per germline. CDR3: CASSQDGTVNTGELFF. CDR3 DNA sequence: TGCGCCAGCAGCCAGGACGGGACAGTAAACACCGGGGAGCTGTTTTTT.

The chain uses TRBV24-1 and TRBJ1-1; TRBD1 matches at 8 bases. The germline V gene encodes CDR1 KGHDR and CDR2 SFDVKD. The CDR3 is 13 amino acids. The trim removed 8 bases at V and 4 bases at J, leaving 5 bases unmatched. CDR3 residues: CATIGQGGTEAFF. The DNA of the CDR3 is TGTGCCACCATTGGACAGGGCGGCACTGAAGCTTTCTTT.